A selection of T cell receptor beta chains follows, all from one sample in a study of PD-1 and CTLA-4 blockade in melanoma. Clones were sequenced by immunoSEQ multiplex PCR, and TCRdb holds only the in-frame ones, with some missing. The sample consists of 15,000 to 20,000 clones, over 65% of them appearing once. Here the sequenced sample was CD8+ T cells from peripheral blood, taken before anti-PD-1 treatment. The source is a human donor with melanoma. The conserved cysteine and the conserved F or W are not part of the CDR3 here.

V gene	J gene	CDR3 protein
TRBV19	TRBJ2-6	ASSIAGGRRAGANVLT
TRBV5-1	TRBJ1-2	ASALLDPTGNGYT
TRBV5-1	TRBJ2-1	ASSSGLAGVVKNEQF
TRBV30	TRBJ1-2	AWSVDAGGYGYT
TRBV27	TRBJ1-5	ASSHGQGDNQPQH
TRBV25-1	TRBJ2-7	ASSEYGRDEQY
TRBV3-1/TRBV3-2	TRBJ1-2	ASSQTESPYGYT
TRBV10-1	TRBJ2-1	ASSETLNPYNEQF
TRBV6-2/TRBV6-3	TRBJ1-5	ASSYQRRAHQPQH
TRBV7-6	TRBJ2-2	ASSFLSTGELF
TRBV2	TRBJ1-2	ASSTTYSGTPNGYT
TRBV15	TRBJ2-1	ATSRDRAGDNEQF
TRBV12-3/TRBV12-4	TRBJ1-2	ASSTGNYGYT
TRBV6-5	TRBJ1-2	ASSPDTYRGYT
TRBV7-9	TRBJ2-1	ASSPTSGRANEQF
TRBV10-3	TRBJ1-6	AISESVSADNSPLH
TRBV11-2	TRBJ2-1	ASSLQTSPNNEQF
TRBV7-9	TRBJ2-5	ASSSPPTGGSETQY
TRBV11-3	TRBJ1-2	ASSLRGLGYGYT
TRBV11-2	TRBJ2-4	ASSTQGGRAKNIQY
TRBV2	TRBJ2-1	ASSRSGSSYNEQF
TRBV27	TRBJ1-3	ASSPRRVAGNTIY
TRBV4-1	TRBJ1-1	ASSQGPQGGTEAF
TRBV7-2	TRBJ2-1	ASSLIGGRDNEQF